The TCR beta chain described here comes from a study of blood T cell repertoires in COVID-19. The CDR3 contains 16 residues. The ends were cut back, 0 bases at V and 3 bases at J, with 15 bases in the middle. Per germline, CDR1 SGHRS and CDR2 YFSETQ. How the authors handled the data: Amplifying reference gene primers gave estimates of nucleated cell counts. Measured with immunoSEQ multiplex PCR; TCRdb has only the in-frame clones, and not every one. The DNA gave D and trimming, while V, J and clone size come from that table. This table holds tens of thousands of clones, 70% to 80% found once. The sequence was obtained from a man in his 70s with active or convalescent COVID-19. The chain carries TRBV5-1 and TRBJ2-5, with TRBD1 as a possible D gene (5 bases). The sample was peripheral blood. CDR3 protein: CASSLAGTLGEETQYF. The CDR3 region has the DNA TGCGCCAGCAGCTTGGCAGGAACTCTAGGGGAAGAGACCCAGTACTTC. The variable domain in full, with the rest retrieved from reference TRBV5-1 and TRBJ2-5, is KAGVTQTPRYLIKTRGQQVTLSCSPISGHRSVSWYQQTPGQGLQFLFEYFSETQRNKGNFPGRFSGRQFSNSRSEMNVSTLELGDSALYLCASSLAGTLGEETQYFGPGTRLLVL.